The entry below gives a single T cell receptor beta chain sequence along with its context. The data derive from a study of cytotoxic CD8 clonotypes in ibrutinib-treated CLL. The CDR3 is 12 residues long. Germline lookup yields CDR1 SNHLY and CDR2 FYNNEI. Trimming took off 5 bases at V and 6 bases at J, with 11 bases between the two ends. Clones were sequenced by immunoSEQ multiplex PCR, and TCRdb holds only the in-frame ones, with some missing. The profile covers some 70,000 clones, with 90% appearing a single time and approximately 3.1% taken by the ten largest. The sequence was collected from a human donor with chronic lymphocytic leukemia. The sample was PBMCs, taken after 12 months of ibrutinib treatment. The J gene is TRBJ2-7, the V gene TRBV2; D gene ambiguous. The CDR3 is CASSSDDGEQYF. The CDR3 DNA sequence: TGTGCCAGCAGTTCCGACGATGGCGAGCAGTACTTC.